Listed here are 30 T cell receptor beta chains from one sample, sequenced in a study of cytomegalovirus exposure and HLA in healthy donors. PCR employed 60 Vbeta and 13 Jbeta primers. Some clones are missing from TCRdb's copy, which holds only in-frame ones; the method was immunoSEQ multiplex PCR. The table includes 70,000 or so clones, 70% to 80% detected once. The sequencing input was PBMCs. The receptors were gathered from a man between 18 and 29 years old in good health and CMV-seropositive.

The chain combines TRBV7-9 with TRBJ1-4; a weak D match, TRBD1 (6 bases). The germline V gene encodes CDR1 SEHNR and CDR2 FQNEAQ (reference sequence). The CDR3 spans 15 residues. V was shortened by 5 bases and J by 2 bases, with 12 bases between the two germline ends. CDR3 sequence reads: CASSQGLGTNEKLFF. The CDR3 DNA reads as TGTGCCAGCAGCCAGGGGCTGGGGACTAATGAAAAACTGTTTTTT.

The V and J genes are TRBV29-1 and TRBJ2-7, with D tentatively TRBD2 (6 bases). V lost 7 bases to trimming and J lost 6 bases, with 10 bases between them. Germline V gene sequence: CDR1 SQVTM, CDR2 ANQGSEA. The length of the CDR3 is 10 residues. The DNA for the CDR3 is TGCAGCGCGGTGGAGGGCGAGCAGTACTTC. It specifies CSAVEGEQYF.

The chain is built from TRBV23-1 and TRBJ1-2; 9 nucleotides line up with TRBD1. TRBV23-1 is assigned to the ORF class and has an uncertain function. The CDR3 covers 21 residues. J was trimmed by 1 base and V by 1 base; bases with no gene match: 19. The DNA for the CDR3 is TGCGCCAGCAGTCAATTCTGGGCGACTCCCGGGACAGGGAACCTTAACTATGGCTACACCTTC. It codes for CASSQFWATPGTGNLNYGYTF.

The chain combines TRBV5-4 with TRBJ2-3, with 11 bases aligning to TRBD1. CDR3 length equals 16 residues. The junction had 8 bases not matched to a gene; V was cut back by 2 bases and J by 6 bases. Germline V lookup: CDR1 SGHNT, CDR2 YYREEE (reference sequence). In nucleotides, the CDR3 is TGTGCCAGCAGCTTCTTCGGACAGGGGGCGCAGGATACGCAGTATTTT. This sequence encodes CASSFFGQGAQDTQYF.

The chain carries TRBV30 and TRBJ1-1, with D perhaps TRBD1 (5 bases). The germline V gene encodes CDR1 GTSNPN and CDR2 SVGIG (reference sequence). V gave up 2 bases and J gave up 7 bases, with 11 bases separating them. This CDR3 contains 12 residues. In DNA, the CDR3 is TGTGCCTGGAGTCTAGGGGCCGATGAAGCTTTCTTT. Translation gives CAWSLGADEAFF. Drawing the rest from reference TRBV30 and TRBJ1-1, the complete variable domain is SQTIHQWPATLVQPVGSPLSLECTVEGTSNPNLYWYRQAAGRGLQLLFYSVGIGQISSEVPQNLSASRPQDRQFILSSKKLLLSDSGFYLCAWSLGADEAFFGQGTRLTVV.

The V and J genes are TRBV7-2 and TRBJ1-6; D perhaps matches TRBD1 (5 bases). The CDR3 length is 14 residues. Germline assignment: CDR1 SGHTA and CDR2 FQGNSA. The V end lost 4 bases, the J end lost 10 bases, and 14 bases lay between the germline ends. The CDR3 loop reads CASSSLRQTSPLHF. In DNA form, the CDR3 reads TGTGCCAGCAGCTCCCTCCGACAGACCTCACCCCTCCACTTT.

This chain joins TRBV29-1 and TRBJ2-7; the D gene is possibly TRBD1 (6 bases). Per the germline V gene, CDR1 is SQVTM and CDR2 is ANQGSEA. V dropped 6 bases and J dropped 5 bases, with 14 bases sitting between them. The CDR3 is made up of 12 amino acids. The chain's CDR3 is CSVIIRGHEQYF. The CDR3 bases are TGCAGCGTCATAATCAGGGGTCACGAGCAGTACTTC.

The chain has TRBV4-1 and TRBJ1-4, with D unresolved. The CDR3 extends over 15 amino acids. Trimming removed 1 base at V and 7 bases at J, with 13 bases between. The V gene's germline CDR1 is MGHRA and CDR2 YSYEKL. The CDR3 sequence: CASSQVARRGEKLFF. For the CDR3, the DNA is TGCGCCAGCAGCCAAGTAGCCAGGCGGGGTGAAAAACTGTTTTTT.

The CDR3 loop reads CASSVGTGTGYSPLHF. The CDR3 bases are TGTGCCAGCAGCGTAGGAACCGGGACAGGGTATTCACCCCTCCACTTT. V gene TRBV9 combines with J gene TRBJ1-6, with 9 positions matching TRBD1. This CDR3 comprises 16 residues. The germline gives CDR1 SGDLS, CDR2 YYNGEE. After removal of 0 bases from V and 8 bases from J, the junction contained 6 bases not matched to a gene.

The CDR3 loop reads CSAVNEKLFF. The DNA for the CDR3 is TGCAGTGCCGTAAATGAAAAACTGTTTTTT. The rearrangement uses TRBV20-1 and TRBJ1-4; D call uncertain. The CDR3 has 10 amino acids. Germline CDR1 reads DFQATT; CDR2 reads SNEGSKA (reference sequence). V shed 6 bases and J shed 5 bases, with 4 bases lying between them.

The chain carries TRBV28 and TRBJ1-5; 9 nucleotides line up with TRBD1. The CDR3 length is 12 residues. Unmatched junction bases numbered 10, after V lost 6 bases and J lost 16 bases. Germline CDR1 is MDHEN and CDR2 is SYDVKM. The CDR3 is CASRPGQGAGHF. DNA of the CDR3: TGTGCCAGCAGGCCGGGACAGGGCGCCGGACATTTT.

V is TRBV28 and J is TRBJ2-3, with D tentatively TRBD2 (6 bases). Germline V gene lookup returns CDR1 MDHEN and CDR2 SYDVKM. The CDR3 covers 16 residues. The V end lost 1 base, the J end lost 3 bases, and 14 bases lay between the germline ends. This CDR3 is CASSLSVGGETDTQYF. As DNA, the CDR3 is TGTGCCAGCAGTTTATCAGTTGGCGGGGAGACAGATACGCAGTATTTT.

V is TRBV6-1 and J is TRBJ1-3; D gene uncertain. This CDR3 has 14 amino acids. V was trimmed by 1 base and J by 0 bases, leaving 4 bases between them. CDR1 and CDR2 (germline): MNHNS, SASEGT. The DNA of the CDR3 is TGTGCCAGCAGTGAAGACAGCTCTGGAAACACCATATATTTT. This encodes CASSEDSSGNTIYF.

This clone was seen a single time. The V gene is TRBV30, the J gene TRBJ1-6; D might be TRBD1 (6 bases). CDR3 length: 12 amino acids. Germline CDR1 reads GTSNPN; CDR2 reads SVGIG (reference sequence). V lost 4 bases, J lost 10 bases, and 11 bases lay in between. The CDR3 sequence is CAWNRVSSPLHF. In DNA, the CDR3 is TGTGCCTGGAACAGGGTTAGCTCACCCCTCCACTTT.

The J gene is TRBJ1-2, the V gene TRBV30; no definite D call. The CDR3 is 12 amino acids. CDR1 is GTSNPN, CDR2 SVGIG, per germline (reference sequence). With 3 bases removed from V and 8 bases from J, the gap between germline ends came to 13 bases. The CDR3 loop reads CAWRRVGGGYTF. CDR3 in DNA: TGTGCCTGGAGGAGGGTCGGAGGGGGCTACACCTTC.

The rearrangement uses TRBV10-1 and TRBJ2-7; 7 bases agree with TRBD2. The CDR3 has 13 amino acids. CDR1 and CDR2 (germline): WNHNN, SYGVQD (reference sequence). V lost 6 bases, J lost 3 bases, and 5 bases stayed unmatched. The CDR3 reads CASSHGLGYEQYF. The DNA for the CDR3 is TGCGCCAGCAGCCACGGACTAGGCTACGAGCAGTACTTC.

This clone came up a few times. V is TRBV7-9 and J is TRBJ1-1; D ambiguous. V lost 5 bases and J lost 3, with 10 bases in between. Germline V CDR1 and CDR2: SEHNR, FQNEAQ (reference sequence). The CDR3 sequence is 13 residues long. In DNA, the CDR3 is TGTGCCAGCAGCCCCGGGAGCTACACTGAAGCTTTCTTT. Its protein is CASSPGSYTEAFF.

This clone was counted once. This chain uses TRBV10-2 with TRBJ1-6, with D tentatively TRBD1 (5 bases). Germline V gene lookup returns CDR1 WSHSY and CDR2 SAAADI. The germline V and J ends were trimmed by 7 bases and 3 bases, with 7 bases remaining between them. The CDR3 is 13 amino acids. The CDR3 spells CASTDSYNSPLHF. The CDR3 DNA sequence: TGCGCCAGCACTGACAGCTATAATTCACCCCTCCACTTT.

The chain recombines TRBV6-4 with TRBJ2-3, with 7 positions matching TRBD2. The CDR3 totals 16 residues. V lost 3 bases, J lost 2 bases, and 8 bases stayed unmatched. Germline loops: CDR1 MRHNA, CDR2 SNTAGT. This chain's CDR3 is CASSELGREITDTQYF. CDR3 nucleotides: TGTGCCAGCAGTGAACTAGGGCGGGAGATCACAGATACGCAGTATTTT.

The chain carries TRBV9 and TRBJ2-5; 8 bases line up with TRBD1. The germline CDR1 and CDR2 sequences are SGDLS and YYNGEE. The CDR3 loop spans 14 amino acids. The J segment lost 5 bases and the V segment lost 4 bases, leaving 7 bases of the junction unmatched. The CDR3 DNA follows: TGTGCCAGCAGCCTCTCAGGGGGCGTCGAGACCCAGTACTTC. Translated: CASSLSGGVETQYF. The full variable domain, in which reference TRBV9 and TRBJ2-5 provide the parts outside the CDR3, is DSGVTQTPKHLITATGQRVTLRCSPRSGDLSVYWYQQSLDQGLQFLIQYYNGEERAKGNILERFSAQQFPDLHSELNLSSLELGDSALYFCASSLSGGVETQYFGPGTRLLVL.

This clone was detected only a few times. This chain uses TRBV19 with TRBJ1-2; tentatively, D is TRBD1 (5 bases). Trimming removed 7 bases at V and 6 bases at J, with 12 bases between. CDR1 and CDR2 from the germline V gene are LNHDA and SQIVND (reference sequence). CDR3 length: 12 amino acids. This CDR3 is CASTKGLDGYTF. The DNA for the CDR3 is TGTGCCAGTACGAAGGGGCTAGATGGCTACACCTTC.

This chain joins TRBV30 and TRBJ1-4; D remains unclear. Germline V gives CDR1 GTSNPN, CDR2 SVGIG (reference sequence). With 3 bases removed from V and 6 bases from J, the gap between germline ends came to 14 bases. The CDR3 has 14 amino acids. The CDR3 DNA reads TGTGCCTGGAGGCCGCCGGGTTCTCATGAAAAACTGTTTTTT. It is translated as CAWRPPGSHEKLFF.

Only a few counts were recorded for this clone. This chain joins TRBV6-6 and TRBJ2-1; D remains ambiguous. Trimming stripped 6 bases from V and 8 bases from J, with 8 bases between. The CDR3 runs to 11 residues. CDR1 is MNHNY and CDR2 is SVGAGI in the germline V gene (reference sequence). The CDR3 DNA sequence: TGTGCCAGCAGGGATCGGGATGAGCAGTTCTTC. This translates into CASRDRDEQFF.

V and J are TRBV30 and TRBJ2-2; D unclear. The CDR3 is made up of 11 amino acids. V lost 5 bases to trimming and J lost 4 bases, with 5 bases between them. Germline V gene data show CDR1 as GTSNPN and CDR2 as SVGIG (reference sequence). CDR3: CAWSLTGELFF. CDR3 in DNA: TGTGCCTGGTCCCTCACCGGGGAGCTGTTTTTT.

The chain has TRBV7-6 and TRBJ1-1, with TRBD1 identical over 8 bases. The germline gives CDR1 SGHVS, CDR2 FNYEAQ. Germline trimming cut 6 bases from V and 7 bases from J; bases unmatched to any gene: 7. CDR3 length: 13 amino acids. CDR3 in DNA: TGTGCCAGCAGTCAAGATGGGACAGGTGAAGCTTTCTTT. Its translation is CASSQDGTGEAFF. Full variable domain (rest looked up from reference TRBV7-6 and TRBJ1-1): GAGVSQSPRYKVTKRGQDVALRCDPISGHVSLYWYRQALGQGPEFLTYFNYEAQQDKSGLPNDRFSAERPEGSISTLTIQRTEQRDSAMYRCASSQDGTGEAFFGQGTRLTVV.

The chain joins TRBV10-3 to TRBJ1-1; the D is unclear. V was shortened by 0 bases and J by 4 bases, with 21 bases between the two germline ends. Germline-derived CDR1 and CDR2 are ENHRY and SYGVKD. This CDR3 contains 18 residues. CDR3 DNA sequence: TGTGCCATCAGTGAGTCGTTACGCGACACCAAAGAATTCACTGAAGCTTTCTTT. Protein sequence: CAISESLRDTKEFTEAFF.

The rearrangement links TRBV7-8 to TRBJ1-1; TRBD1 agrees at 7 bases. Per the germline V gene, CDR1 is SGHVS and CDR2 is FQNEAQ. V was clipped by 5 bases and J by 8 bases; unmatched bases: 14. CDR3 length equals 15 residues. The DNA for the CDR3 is TGTGCCAGCAGCGCGACAGGGCCTTTTTTTTTGGAAGCTTTCTTT. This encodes CASSATGPFFLEAFF.

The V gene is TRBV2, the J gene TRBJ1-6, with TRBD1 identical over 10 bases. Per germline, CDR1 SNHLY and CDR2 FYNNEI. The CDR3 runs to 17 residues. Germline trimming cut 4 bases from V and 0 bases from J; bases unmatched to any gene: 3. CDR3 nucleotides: TGTGCCAGCAGTGGCGGACAGGGGGTCTCCTATAATTCACCCCTCCACTTT. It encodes CASSGGQGVSYNSPLHF.

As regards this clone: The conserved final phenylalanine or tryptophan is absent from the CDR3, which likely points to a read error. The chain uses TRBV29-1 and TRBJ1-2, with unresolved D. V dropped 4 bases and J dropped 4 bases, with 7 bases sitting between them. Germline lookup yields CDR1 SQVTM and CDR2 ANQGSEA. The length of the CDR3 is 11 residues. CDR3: CSVGGLYGYTV. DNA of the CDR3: TGCAGCGTTGGAGGTCTCTATGGCTACACCGTC.

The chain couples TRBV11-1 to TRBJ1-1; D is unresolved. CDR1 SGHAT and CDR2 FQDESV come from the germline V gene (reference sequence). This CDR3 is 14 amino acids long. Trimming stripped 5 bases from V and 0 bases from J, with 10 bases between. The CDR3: CASSAPSVNTEAFF. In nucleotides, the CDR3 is TGTGCCAGCAGCGCCCCTTCAGTGAACACTGAAGCTTTCTTT.